The entry that follows covers one T cell receptor (beta chain) sequence. Its antigen remains unknown. The data belong to a study of shared clonotypes between healthy human individuals. Study-wide results and limits: Estimated clonotype richness was generally higher in naive than memory subsets. A limitation of the genetic and exposure-history diversity represented arose from few donors. Sharing across several donors was seen in around 5.1% of naive CD4 clonotypes.

Several immunoSEQ 96-well plates shared each subset's DNA, each plate a replicate. Repertoires were generated with immunoSEQ multiplex PCR, while TCRdb's copy carries only in-frame clones and drops some. Among around 330,000 clones, about 74% were seen once, and the ten largest hold over 9%. The germline gives CDR1 SQVTM, CDR2 ANQGSEA. The CDR3 covers 12 residues. The source of this sequence is a man aged 25 to 40 in good health. The V and J genes are TRBV29-1 and TRBJ2-5, with no clear D. The last part of the DNA fits TRBJ2-7 better; the J call may be wrong. The sample comprised memory CD4+ T cells sorted from blood. Subset given: CD45RA-negative fraction. The CDR3 nucleotides read TGCAGCGTTGGTGACGGCAACTACGAGCAGTACTTC. Translating it yields CSVGDGNYEQYF.